This is a list of T cell receptor beta chains from one sample in a study of cytomegalovirus exposure and HLA in healthy donors. TCRdb keeps only in-frame clones here, not all; method: immunoSEQ multiplex PCR. The data show around 300,000 clones, roughly 70% seen once. The source material was PBMCs. The receptor set was obtained from a female donor in good health and CMV-seronegative. Both conserved end residues are part of each CDR3. D genes are given only for firm matches. For some rows the clone size is stated as once, few or many, or as a class when expanded; others skip it.

D,J,size,V,DNA,CDR3
NA,TRBJ2-3,NA,TRBV2,TGTGCCAGCACCCAACGGTCTAGCACAGATACGCAGTATTTT,CASTQRSSTDTQYF
TRBD2,TRBJ2-7,NA,TRBV7-9,TGTGCCAGCGATACTAGCGGAGCCTACGAGCAGTACTTC,CASDTSGAYEQYF
NA,TRBJ1-2,NA,TRBV19,TGTGCCAGTAGTATATGGGGCAGCTATGGCTACACCTTC,CASSIWGSYGYTF
NA,TRBJ2-2,NA,TRBV6-6,TGTGCCAGCAGTTACTCCCAGTCCGGGGAGCTGTTTTTT,CASSYSQSGELFF
NA,TRBJ1-2,NA,TRBV27,TGTGCCAGCAGTTTAACAGGGAACTATGGCTACACCTTC,CASSLTGNYGYTF
TRBD1,TRBJ1-3,once,TRBV4-1,TGCGCCAGCAGCCGAAAAAGGGACTGGGACAGCTTCTCTGGAAACACCATATATTTT,CASSRKRDWDSFSGNTIYF
TRBD1,TRBJ2-7,NA,TRBV4-1,TGCGCCAGCCGGGGTACAGGGGCGTACGAGCAGTACTTC,CASRGTGAYEQYF
TRBD1,TRBJ1-1,NA,TRBV19,TGTGCCAGTAGTCTGGGTGACAGGGGATTTTTCACTGAAGCTTTCTTT,CASSLGDRGFFTEAFF
NA,TRBJ2-1,NA,TRBV12-5,TGTGCTAGTGCTATTGGGGGGTCGGGGTACAATGAGCAGTTCTTC,CASAIGGSGYNEQFF
NA,TRBJ2-7,NA,TRBV14,TGTGCCAGCAGCCGGCAGGGGGGTGGCGAGCAGTACTTC,CASSRQGGGEQYF
TRBD2,TRBJ2-7,NA,TRBV7-8,TGTGCCAGCAGCTTAGGAGCGGGAGGGACCTACGAGCAGTACTTC,CASSLGAGGTYEQYF
NA,TRBJ2-7,few,TRBV5-6,TGTGCCAGCAGCCGCCCTGGCTCGTGGGGACACCCCTACGAGCAGTACTTC,CASSRPGSWGHPYEQYF
TRBD2,TRBJ2-5,NA,TRBV30,TGTGCCTGGAGTTCCGGGACTAGCTTATTGGAGACCCAGTACTTC,CAWSSGTSLLETQYF
NA,TRBJ1-2,NA,TRBV5-4,TGTGCCAGCAGCGGGGTGAACAGGGAAATCGGCTATGGCTACACCTTC,CASSGVNREIGYGYTF
NA,TRBJ1-2,NA,TRBV5-6,TGTGCCAGCAGCCGATTGCTCGTCTGGGGGGGCGCAAACTATGGCTACACCTTC,CASSRLLVWGGANYGYTF
TRBD2,TRBJ2-7,NA,TRBV7-9,TGTGCCAGCAGCCCGAGGACTAGCGCGGGCTACGAGCAGTACTTC,CASSPRTSAGYEQYF
NA,TRBJ1-5,NA,TRBV7-9,TGTGCCAGCAGCTCACCGGGAGGGCAGGATAGCAATCAGCCCCAGCATTTT,CASSSPGGQDSNQPQHF
NA,TRBJ1-1,NA,TRBV15,TGTGCCACCAGCAAGGGGATTGGAGTCACTGAAGCTTTCTTT,CATSKGIGVTEAFF
TRBD2,TRBJ2-1,NA,TRBV7-2,TGTGCCAGCAGCTTACGAGGGAGGGCCCTCAATGAGCAGTTCTTC,CASSLRGRALNEQFF
TRBD2,TRBJ2-7,NA,TRBV27,TGTGCCAGCAGTTTTAGCGGGAGGAGTTTCTACGAGCAGTACTTC,CASSFSGRSFYEQYF
TRBD2,TRBJ2-1,NA,TRBV7-6,TGTGCCAGCAGTCGGACTAGCGGGAGTGGAAATGAGCAGTTCTTC,CASSRTSGSGNEQFF
TRBD1,TRBJ1-1,few,TRBV18,TGTGCCAGCTCACAACAGGGGGCCGGGAACACTGAAGCTTTCTTT,CASSQQGAGNTEAFF
NA,TRBJ1-5,NA,TRBV2,TGTGCCAGCAGTGTAGACAGAGATCAGCCCCAGCATTTT,CASSVDRDQPQHF
NA,TRBJ2-1,NA,TRBV6-1,TGTGCCAGCAGTGAAGCGGAGTACAATGAGCAGTTCTTC,CASSEAEYNEQFF
TRBD1,TRBJ1-2,few,TRBV6-5,TGTGCCAGCAGTTACTCTCCCGGACAGGCTCAGGGCTACACCTTC,CASSYSPGQAQGYTF
NA,TRBJ2-7,NA,TRBV27,TGTGCCAGCAGCGCCGCGCGTGTTTACCAGCAGTACTTC,CASSAARVYQQYF
TRBD2,TRBJ2-2,NA,TRBV6-1,TGTGCCAGCAGTCCGATCCGGACTAGCACCGGGGAGCTGTTTTTT,CASSPIRTSTGELFF
NA,TRBJ1-4,few,TRBV7-2,TGTGCCAGCAGCCAAACAGGGTCAGATGAAAAACTGTTTTTT,CASSQTGSDEKLFF
TRBD1,TRBJ2-7,NA,TRBV28,TGTGCCAGCAGTTCGGGACAGGCCTCGAGCGAGCAGTACTTC,CASSSGQASSEQYF
NA,TRBJ2-5,NA,TRBV14,TGTGCCAGCAGCCAAGTTCTAGCGATACAAGAGACCCAGTACTTC,CASSQVLAIQETQYF
NA,TRBJ2-5,once,TRBV18,TGTGCCAGCTCACCCGTGGGAGCGGGTATAGGAGGAACCCAGTACTTC,CASSPVGAGIGGTQYF
NA,TRBJ2-5,NA,TRBV10-1,TGCGCCAGCAGATGGCCCCGGGAGCAGTACTTC,CASRWPREQYF
TRBD1,TRBJ2-7,few,TRBV5-1,TGCGCCAGCAGCTTCTACATGGGGACAGTAGCCGGGGAGCAGTACTTC,CASSFYMGTVAGEQYF
NA,TRBJ2-5,NA,TRBV15,TGTGCCACCAGCAGAAGGGGTGGAGGAGGGGAGACCCAGTACTTC,CATSRRGGGGETQYF
TRBD2,TRBJ2-1,NA,TRBV25-1,TGTGCGACGGCTTTAGCGGGAGGGGCAAACAATGAGCAGTTCTTC,CATALAGGANNEQFF
TRBD2,TRBJ2-1,NA,TRBV11-2,TGTGCCAGCAGCTTATCTGTAGGCGGGAGGAACAATGAGCAGTTCTTC,CASSLSVGGRNNEQFF
TRBD1,TRBJ1-2,NA,TRBV18,TGTGCCAGCTCACCACGGACAGGGGATAGCTATGGCTACACCTTC,CASSPRTGDSYGYTF
NA,TRBJ1-1,few,TRBV5-6,TGTGCCAGCAGCTTTAGCGCCTCCGAAGCTTTCTTT,CASSFSASEAFF
TRBD1,TRBJ2-7,NA,TRBV2,TGTGCCAGCAGCCATAGCCCGGACAGGACCCCCTACGAGCAGTACTTC,CASSHSPDRTPYEQYF
NA,TRBJ1-1,NA,TRBV30,TGTGCCTGGGGAGGACGAGACACTGAAGCTTTCTTT,CAWGGRDTEAFF
TRBD2,TRBJ2-1,NA,TRBV6-1,TGTGCCAGCAGTGAAGCCTCAACTAGCGGGAGGACCTACAATGAGCAGTTCTTC,CASSEASTSGRTYNEQFF
TRBD1,TRBJ1-1,NA,TRBV7-9,TGTGCCAGCAGCTTCAATCAAGGGACAGACACTGAAGCTTTCTTT,CASSFNQGTDTEAFF
TRBD2,TRBJ2-2,NA,TRBV7-8,TGTGCCAGCAGCTTACGGGAGGGGTCGAACACCGGGGAGCTGTTTTTT,CASSLREGSNTGELFF
TRBD1,TRBJ2-7,once,TRBV18,TGTGCCAGCTCACCTTTAGCGCCCGGGACAGCCGGCGAGCAGTACTTC,CASSPLAPGTAGEQYF
TRBD2,TRBJ2-5,NA,TRBV27,TGTGCCAGCTCCGAGGCGGGAGTAAAAGAGCAGTACTTC,CASSEAGVKEQYF
TRBD2,TRBJ2-5,NA,TRBV4-1,TGCGCCAGCAGCCACCTCCCGGGGGCTAGCGGGAGGAACCAAGAGACCCAGTACTTC,CASSHLPGASGRNQETQYF
TRBD2,TRBJ2-1,NA,TRBV5-4,TGTGCCAGCAGCTTGCGGACTAGCGGGGAAGGCGGGGAGCAGTTCTTC,CASSLRTSGEGGEQFF
TRBD1,TRBJ1-1,once,TRBV19,TGTGCCAGTAGTATTTGGGACAGAAACACTGAAGCTTTCTTT,CASSIWDRNTEAFF